The rows below give T cell receptor beta chains drawn from one sample of a study of T cells after yellow fever vaccination. TCRdb redid the calling of the 5' RACE reads with MiXCR, one entry per CDR3 protein. The sample has some 350,000 distinct CDR3 sequences, 4.1% seen once. This material consisted of PBMCs, taken 5 days after the yellow fever booster vaccination. Source of these receptors: a man aged 18 to 30 who received the YFV17D yellow fever vaccine. Both conserved end residues are part of each CDR3. Each record gives: D gene, clone size, V gene, J gene, CDR3 protein, CDR3 DNA. D genes are given only for firm matches. Some rows mark clone size as missing; the rest say once, few, many or name a class of expanded clone.

NA,NA,TRBV5-1,TRBJ1-6,CASSPQGDNSPLHF,TGCGCCAGCAGCCCGCAGGGAGACAATTCACCCCTCCACTTT
NA,few,TRBV5-4,TRBJ1-2,CASSLRGIGYGYTF,TGTGCCAGCAGCTTGCGGGGGATCGGCTATGGCTACACCTTC
NA,NA,TRBV5-1,TRBJ2-3,CARKQGPSTDTQYF,TGCGCCAGGAAGCAGGGGCCGTCCACAGATACGCAGTATTTT
NA,NA,TRBV19,TRBJ1-1,CASNNRDGNTEAFF,TGTGCCAGTAATAACAGGGACGGAAACACTGAAGCTTTCTTT
NA,many,TRBV11-2,TRBJ2-1,CASSLVDQGNEQFF,TGTGCCAGCAGCTTAGTTGACCAGGGGAATGAGCAGTTCTTC
NA,many,TRBV4-1,TRBJ2-4,CASSQELTPWDIQYF,TGCGCCAGCAGCCAAGAGCTCACCCCTTGGGACATTCAGTACTTC
TRBD1,NA,TRBV7-2,TRBJ2-2,CASSADFSRGRAGELFF,TGTGCCAGCAGCGCCGACTTCTCTAGGGGGCGAGCCGGGGAGCTGTTTTTT
NA,few,TRBV7-9,TRBJ1-4,CASSLLGSTNEKLFF,TGTGCCAGCAGCTTATTGGGGTCAACTAATGAAAAACTGTTTTTT
NA,NA,TRBV6-6,TRBJ2-2,CASSQPGGTNTGELFF,TGTGCCAGCAGTCAGCCCGGGGGAACGAACACCGGGGAGCTGTTTTTT
NA,few,TRBV12-3/TRBV12-4,TRBJ2-5,CADMTRAPQETQYF,TGTGCCGATATGACAAGGGCCCCCCAAGAGACCCAGTACTTC
NA,NA,TRBV14,TRBJ1-1,CASRRDPSEAFF,TGTGCCAGCAGACGGGACCCCTCCGAAGCTTTCTTT
NA,many,TRBV7-6,TRBJ2-7,CASSTSGLATYEQYF,TGTGCCAGCAGCACGTCCGGGTTGGCTACGTACGAGCAGTACTTC
NA,many,TRBV2,TRBJ1-2,CASSVQPQNNYGYTF,TGTGCCAGCAGTGTTCAGCCCCAAAACAACTATGGCTACACCTTC
TRBD2,few,TRBV7-6,TRBJ2-2,CASSLTGGDTGELFF,TGTGCCAGCAGCTTAACGGGGGGGGACACCGGGGAGCTGTTTTTT
NA,NA,TRBV6-5,TRBJ2-2,CASRRGPRGTGELFF,TGTGCCAGCAGACGCGGGCCAAGGGGCACCGGGGAGCTGTTTTTT
NA,many,TRBV5-4,TRBJ2-3,CASSLELTGASTDTQYF,TGTGCCAGCAGCTTGGAATTGACGGGGGCAAGCACAGATACGCAGTATTTT
NA,many,TRBV10-2,TRBJ2-1,CASSPSGANEQFF,TGCGCCAGCTCCCCTTCAGGGGCCAATGAGCAGTTCTTC
TRBD2,few,TRBV5-1,TRBJ2-1,CASSLEGTSLYNEQFF,TGCGCCAGCAGCTTGGAGGGGACTAGCTTATACAATGAGCAGTTCTTC